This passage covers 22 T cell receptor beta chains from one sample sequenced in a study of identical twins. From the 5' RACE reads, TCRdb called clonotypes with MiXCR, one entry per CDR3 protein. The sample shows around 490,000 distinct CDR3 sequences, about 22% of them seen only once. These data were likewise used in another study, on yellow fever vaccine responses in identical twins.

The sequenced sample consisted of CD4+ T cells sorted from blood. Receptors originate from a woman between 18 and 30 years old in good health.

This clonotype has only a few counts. The CDR3 sequence is CASSNRQGRAGGEKLFF. In nucleotides, the CDR3 is TGTGCCAGCAGCAATAGACAGGGGAGAGCCGGGGGTGAAAAACTGTTTTTT. The V call is TRBV12-3 or TRBV12-4, the J call TRBJ1-4; 8 nucleotides agree with TRBD1. The length of the CDR3 is 17 residues. After removal of 6 bases from V and 7 bases from J, the junction contained 16 bases not matched to a gene.

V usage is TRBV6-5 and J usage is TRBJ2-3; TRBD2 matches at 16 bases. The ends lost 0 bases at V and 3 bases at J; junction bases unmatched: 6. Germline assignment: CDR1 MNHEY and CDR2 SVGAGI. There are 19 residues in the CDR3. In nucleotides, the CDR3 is TGTGCCAGCAGTTACTCGGGTCCGGGACTAGCGGGGGGGACAGATACGCAGTATTTT. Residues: CASSYSGPGLAGGTDTQYF.

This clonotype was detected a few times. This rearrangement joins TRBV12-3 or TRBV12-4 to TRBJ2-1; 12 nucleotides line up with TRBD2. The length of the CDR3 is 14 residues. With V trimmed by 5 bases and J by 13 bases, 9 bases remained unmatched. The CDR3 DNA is TGTGCCAGCAGTGGGAGACTAGCGGGGGAATTCCAGTTCTTC. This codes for CASSGRLAGEFQFF.

DNA of the CDR3: TGTGCCAGTAGTATATACCAGGGAATTGGGACCCCCAATGAGCAGTTCTTC. Translating gives CASSIYQGIGTPNEQFF. The chain links TRBV19 to TRBJ2-1; the D call may be TRBD1 or TRBD2 (5 bases each). The CDR3 has 17 residues. With 2 bases removed from V and 6 bases from J, the gap between germline ends came to 20 bases. Germline V gene data show CDR1 as LNHDA and CDR2 as SQIVND (reference sequence).

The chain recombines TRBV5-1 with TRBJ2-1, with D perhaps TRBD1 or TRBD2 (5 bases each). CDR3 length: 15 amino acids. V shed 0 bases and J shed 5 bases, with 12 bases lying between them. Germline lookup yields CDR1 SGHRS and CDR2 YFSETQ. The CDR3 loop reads CASSLAGDDNNEQFF. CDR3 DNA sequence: TGCGCCAGCAGCTTGGCCGGGGACGACAACAATGAGCAGTTCTTC.

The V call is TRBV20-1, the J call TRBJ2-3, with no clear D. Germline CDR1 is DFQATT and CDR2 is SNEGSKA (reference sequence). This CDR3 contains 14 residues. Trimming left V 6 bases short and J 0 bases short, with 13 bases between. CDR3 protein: CSAISRHSTDTQYF. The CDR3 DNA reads TGCAGTGCCATATCAAGGCATAGCACAGATACGCAGTATTTT.

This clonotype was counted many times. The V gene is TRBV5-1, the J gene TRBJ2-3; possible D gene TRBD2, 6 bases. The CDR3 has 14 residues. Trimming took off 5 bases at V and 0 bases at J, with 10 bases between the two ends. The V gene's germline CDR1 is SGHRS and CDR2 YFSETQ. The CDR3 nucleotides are TGCGCCAGCAGAACCGGGACTAGCACAGATACGCAGTATTTT. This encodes CASRTGTSTDTQYF.

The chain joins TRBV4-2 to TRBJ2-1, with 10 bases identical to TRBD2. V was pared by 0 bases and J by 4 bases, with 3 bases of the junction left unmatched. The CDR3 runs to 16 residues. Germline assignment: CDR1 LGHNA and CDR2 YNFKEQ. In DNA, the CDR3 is TGTGCCAGCAGCCAAGATCAGCGGGAGGGTTACAATGAGCAGTTCTTC. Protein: CASSQDQREGYNEQFF.

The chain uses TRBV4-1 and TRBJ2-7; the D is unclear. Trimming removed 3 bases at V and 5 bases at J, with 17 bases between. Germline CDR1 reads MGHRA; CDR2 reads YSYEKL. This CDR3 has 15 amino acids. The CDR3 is CASSHPGQKSNEQYF. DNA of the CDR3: TGCGCCAGCAGCCACCCCGGGCAAAAATCTAACGAGCAGTACTTC.

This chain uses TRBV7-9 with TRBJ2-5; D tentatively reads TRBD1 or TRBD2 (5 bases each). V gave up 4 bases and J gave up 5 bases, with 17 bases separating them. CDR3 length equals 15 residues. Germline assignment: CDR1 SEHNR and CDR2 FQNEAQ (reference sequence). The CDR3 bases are TGTGCCAGCAGCTACGCCGGGACCCCCTCGGAGACCCAGTACTTC. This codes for CASSYAGTPSETQYF.

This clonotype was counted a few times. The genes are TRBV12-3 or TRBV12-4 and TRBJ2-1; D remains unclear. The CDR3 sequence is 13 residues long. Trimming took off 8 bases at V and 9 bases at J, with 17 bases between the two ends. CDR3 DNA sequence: TGTGCCAGCGAGAAGAGGAATTCTTTTGAGCAGTTCTTC. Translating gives CASEKRNSFEQFF.

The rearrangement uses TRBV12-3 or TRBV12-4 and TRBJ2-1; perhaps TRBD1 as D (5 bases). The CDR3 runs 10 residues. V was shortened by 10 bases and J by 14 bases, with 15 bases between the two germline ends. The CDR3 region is CAINQGREFF. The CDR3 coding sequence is TGTGCCATCAACCAGGGTCGTGAGTTCTTC.

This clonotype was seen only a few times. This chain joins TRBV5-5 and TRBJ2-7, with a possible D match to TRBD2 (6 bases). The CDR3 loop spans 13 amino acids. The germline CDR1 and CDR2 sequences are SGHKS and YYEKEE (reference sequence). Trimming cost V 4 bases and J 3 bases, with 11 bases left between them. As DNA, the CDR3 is TGTGCCAGCAGCCGGGAGCGGTTCTACGAGCAGTACTTC. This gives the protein CASSRERFYEQYF.

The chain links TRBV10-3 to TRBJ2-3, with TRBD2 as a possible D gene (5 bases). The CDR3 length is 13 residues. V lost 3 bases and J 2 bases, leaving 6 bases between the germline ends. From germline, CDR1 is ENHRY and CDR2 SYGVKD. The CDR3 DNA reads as TGTGCCATCAGTGAACTAGTCACAGATACGCAGTATTTT. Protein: CAISELVTDTQYF.

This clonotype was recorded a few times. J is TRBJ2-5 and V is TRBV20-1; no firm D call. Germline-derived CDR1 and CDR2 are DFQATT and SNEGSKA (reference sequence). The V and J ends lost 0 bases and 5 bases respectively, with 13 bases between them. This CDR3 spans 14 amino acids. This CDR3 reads CSARDPRAGETQYF. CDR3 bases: TGCAGTGCTAGAGATCCCCGGGCCGGCGAGACCCAGTACTTC.

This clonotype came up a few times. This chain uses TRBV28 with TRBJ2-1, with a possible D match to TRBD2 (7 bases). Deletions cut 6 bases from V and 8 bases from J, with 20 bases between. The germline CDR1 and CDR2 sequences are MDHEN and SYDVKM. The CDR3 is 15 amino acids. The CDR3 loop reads CASSPTWGGRDEQFF. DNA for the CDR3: TGTGCCAGCAGCCCAACTTGGGGGGGCCGGGATGAGCAGTTCTTC.

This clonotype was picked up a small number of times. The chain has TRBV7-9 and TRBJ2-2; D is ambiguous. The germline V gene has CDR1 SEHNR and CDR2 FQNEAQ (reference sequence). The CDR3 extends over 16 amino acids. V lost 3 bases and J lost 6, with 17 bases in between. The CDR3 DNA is TGTGCCAGCAGCTTGGGGTCGGGTCCCGGCTCCGGGGAGCTGTTTTTT. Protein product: CASSLGSGPGSGELFF.

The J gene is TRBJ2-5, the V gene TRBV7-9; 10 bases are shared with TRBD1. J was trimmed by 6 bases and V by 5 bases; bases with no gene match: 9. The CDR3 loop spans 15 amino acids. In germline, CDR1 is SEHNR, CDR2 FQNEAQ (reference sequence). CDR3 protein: CASSPADRGPQTQYF. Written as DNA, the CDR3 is TGTGCCAGCAGCCCTGCCGACAGGGGGCCGCAGACCCAGTACTTC.

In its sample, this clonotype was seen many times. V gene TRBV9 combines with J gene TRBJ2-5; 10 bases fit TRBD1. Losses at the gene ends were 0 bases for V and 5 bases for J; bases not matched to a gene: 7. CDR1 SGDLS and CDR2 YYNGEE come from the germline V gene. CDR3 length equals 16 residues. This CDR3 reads CASSVGRDRGGETQYF. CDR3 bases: TGTGCCAGCAGCGTAGGAAGGGACAGGGGAGGGGAGACCCAGTACTTC.

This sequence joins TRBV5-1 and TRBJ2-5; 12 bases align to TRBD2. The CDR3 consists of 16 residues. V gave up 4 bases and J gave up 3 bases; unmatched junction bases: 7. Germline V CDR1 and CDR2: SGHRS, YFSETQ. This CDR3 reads CASSQTSGGSKETQYF. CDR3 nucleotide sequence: TGCGCCAGCAGCCAAACTAGCGGGGGGTCAAAAGAGACCCAGTACTTC.

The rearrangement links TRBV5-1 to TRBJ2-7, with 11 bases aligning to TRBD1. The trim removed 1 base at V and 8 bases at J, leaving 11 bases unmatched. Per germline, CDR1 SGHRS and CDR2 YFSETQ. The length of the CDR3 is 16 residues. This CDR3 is CASSLYRDRGKLQQYV. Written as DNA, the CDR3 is TGCGCCAGCAGCTTGTATAGGGACAGGGGGAAGCTACAGCAGTACGTC.

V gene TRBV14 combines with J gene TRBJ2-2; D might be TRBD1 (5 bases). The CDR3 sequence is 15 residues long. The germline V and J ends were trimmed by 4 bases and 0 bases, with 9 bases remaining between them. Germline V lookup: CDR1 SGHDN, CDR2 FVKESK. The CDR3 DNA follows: TGTGCCAGCAGCCCGAGCAGGGCGAACACCGGGGAGCTGTTTTTT. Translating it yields CASSPSRANTGELFF.